Below, 18 T cell receptor beta chains from the same sample are listed, as sequenced in a study of OX40 agonist ivuxolimab in advanced cancers. The assay was immunoSEQ multiplex PCR, and TCRdb's table has in-frame clones only and misses some. The sample consists of about 130,000 clones, 90% of them appearing once. The source was CD4+ or CD8+ T cells sorted from blood, collected in a trial of the OX40 agonist ivuxolimab. The source of these receptors is an adult with an advanced solid tumor such as melanoma, head and neck, liver or kidney cancer.

The chain carries TRBV29-1 and TRBJ2-3; 10 bases agree with TRBD1. Germline V gene sequence: CDR1 SQVTM, CDR2 ANQGSEA. The CDR3 has 16 residues. After removal of 8 bases from V and 5 bases from J, the junction contained 16 bases not matched to a gene. CDR3 in DNA: TGCAGCCCTCTATCCCGGCGGACAGGGGGAATAGATACGCAGTATTTT. Its translation: CSPLSRRTGGIDTQYF.

J is TRBJ2-1 and V is TRBV10-1, with 8 bases identical to TRBD2. CDR1 and CDR2 from the germline V gene are WNHNN and SYGVQD (reference sequence). The CDR3 contains 16 residues. V gave up 0 bases and J gave up 4 bases; unmatched junction bases: 5. CDR3 region: CASSESASGFYNEQFF. CDR3 nucleotide sequence: TGCGCCAGCAGTGAGTCAGCTAGCGGGTTTTACAATGAGCAGTTCTTC.

The rearrangement links TRBV7-3 to TRBJ2-7; D is unclear. Germline CDR1 SGHTA, CDR2 FQGTGA. This CDR3 has 13 residues. Trimming shortened V by 2 bases and J by 4 bases, and 9 bases separated the two germline ends. The CDR3 loop is CASSLDRAYEQYF. The CDR3 nucleotides read TGTGCCAGCAGCTTAGACCGCGCATACGAGCAGTACTTC.

V is TRBV5-1 and J is TRBJ2-7, with TRBD1 matching 9 bases. After removal of 6 bases from V and 6 bases from J, the junction contained 16 bases not matched to a gene. The CDR3 extends over 16 amino acids. Per the germline V gene, CDR1 is SGHRS and CDR2 is YFSETQ. Here the CDR3 reads CASTSQGGDRAAEQYF. DNA of the CDR3: TGCGCCAGCACCTCCCAAGGAGGGGACAGGGCGGCCGAGCAGTACTTC.

V usage is TRBV18 and J usage is TRBJ1-1; D is uncertain. CDR1 KGHSH and CDR2 LQKENI come from the germline V gene. Trimming shortened V by 2 bases and J by 3 bases, and 13 bases separated the two germline ends. This CDR3 region has 15 residues. The CDR3 is CASSPFHTEHTEAFF. CDR3 nucleotides: TGTGCCAGCTCACCATTCCATACCGAGCACACTGAAGCTTTCTTT.

The chain joins TRBV10-3 to TRBJ2-5; D not resolved. V lost 11 bases and J 1 base, leaving 17 bases between the germline ends. Germline lookup yields CDR1 ENHRY and CDR2 SYGVKD. CDR3 length: 14 residues. CDR3 in amino acids: CAGSKTAFQETQYF. The CDR3 nucleotides read TGTGCCGGCTCAAAGACCGCCTTCCAAGAGACCCAGTACTTC.

The V gene is TRBV27, the J gene TRBJ2-7; no definite D call. The CDR3 loop spans 13 amino acids. Germline CDR1 MNHEY, CDR2 SMNVEV (reference sequence). The V gene lost 2 bases and the J gene lost 3 bases, with 8 bases spanning the gap. CDR3 in DNA: TGTGCCAGCAGTTTAACGCCTATCTACGAGCAGTACTTC. Residues: CASSLTPIYEQYF.

This rearrangement joins TRBV2 to TRBJ2-1; 11 nucleotides agree with TRBD2. CDR3 length: 14 amino acids. Trimming cost V 6 bases and J 10 bases; bases outside gene matches: 8. The V gene's germline CDR1 is SNHLY and CDR2 FYNNEI. In DNA form, the CDR3 reads TGTGCCAGCAGAGGCGGGACTAGCGGAGACGAGCAGTTCTTC. Protein product: CASRGGTSGDEQFF.

The chain has TRBV9 and TRBJ2-1; 10 bases are a match to TRBD2. Germline values: CDR1 SGDLS, CDR2 YYNGEE. With 4 bases clipped from V and 3 bases from J, the junction kept 4 bases outside the gene matches. The CDR3 consists of 15 residues. DNA of the CDR3: TGTGCCAGCAGCCTAACTAGCGGGAACTACAATGAGCAGTTCTTC. Translation gives CASSLTSGNYNEQFF. Supplemented by reference TRBV9 and TRBJ2-1, the full variable domain reads DSGVTQTPKHLITATGQRVTLRCSPRSGDLSVYWYQQSLDQGLQFLIQYYNGEERAKGNILERFSAQQFPDLHSELNLSSLELGDSALYFCASSLTSGNYNEQFFGPGTRLTVL.

The count of this clone is one. Compared with germline, one end of the junction differs, possibly owing to a read error. The chain is built from TRBV28 and TRBJ2-1; perhaps TRBD1 as D (6 bases). Germline lookup yields CDR1 MDHEN and CDR2 SYDVKM. This CDR3 spans 15 amino acids. The CDR3: CASSSSGAGYNEQFF. The CDR3 bases are TGTGCCAGCAGTTCCTCAGGGGCAGGGTACAATGAACAGTTCTTC. The full variable domain, completed using reference TRBV28 and TRBJ2-1, is DVKVTQSSRYLVKRTGEKVFLECVQDMDHENMFWYRQDPGLGLRLIYFSYDVKMKEKGDIPEGYSVSREKKERFSLILESASTNQTSMYLCASSSSGAGYNEQFFGPGTRLTVL.

The chain employs TRBV9 and TRBJ2-1; D perhaps matches TRBD1 (7 bases). Deletions cut 2 bases from V and 9 bases from J, with 12 bases between. The CDR3 sequence is 13 residues long. Germline lookup yields CDR1 SGDLS and CDR2 YYNGEE. The DNA of the CDR3 is TGTGCCAGCAGCGTTGGAGGGGGCAGTGAGCAGTTCTTC. Its protein product is CASSVGGGSEQFF.

V is TRBV19 and J is TRBJ2-7; D is uncertain. The CDR3 spans 12 residues. Germline values: CDR1 LNHDA, CDR2 SQIVND (reference sequence). V lost 6 bases, J lost 0 bases, and 6 bases lay in between. The CDR3 is CASSSRSYEQYF. DNA of the CDR3: TGTGCCAGTAGCTCCCGCTCCTACGAGCAGTACTTC.

The chain combines TRBV19 with TRBJ2-4; 14 bases are a match to TRBD2. V lost 5 bases to trimming and J lost 0 bases; unmatched junction nucleotides: 9. The CDR3 consists of 19 residues. CDR1 is LNHDA and CDR2 is SQIVND in the germline V gene (reference sequence). This CDR3 is CASSARLAGGGQAKNIQYF. The CDR3, as DNA: TGTGCCAGTAGTGCACGACTAGCGGGAGGGGGACAAGCCAAAAACATTCAGTACTTC.

The chain joins TRBV7-8 to TRBJ1-2; the match to TRBD1 covers 8 bases. Trimming took 5 bases from V and 8 from J; bases not matched to a gene: 10. This CDR3 is 14 amino acids long. The germline V gene encodes CDR1 SGHVS and CDR2 FQNEAQ. CDR3 in DNA: TGTGCCAGCAGCCCTCGCCAGGGGGCTCAGGGCTACACCTTC. This encodes CASSPRQGAQGYTF.

The chain is built from TRBV27 and TRBJ2-3; tentatively, D is TRBD2 (6 bases). There are 14 residues in the CDR3. CDR1 is MNHEY and CDR2 is SMNVEV in the germline V gene (reference sequence). Trimming stripped 3 bases from V and 6 bases from J, with 13 bases between. The CDR3 protein is CASSLEGPGDTQYF. The CDR3 DNA is TGTGCCAGCAGTTTGGAGGGTCCGGGGGATACGCAGTATTTT.

The V call is TRBV6-5, the J call TRBJ1-1; the D gene is possibly TRBD1 (5 bases). The germline V and J ends were trimmed by 5 bases and 2 bases, with 15 bases remaining between them. Germline loops: CDR1 MNHEY, CDR2 SVGAGI. The CDR3 is made up of 15 amino acids. The CDR3 DNA reads TGTGCCAGCAGTAGCACCGGGACGGCCAACACTGAAGCTTTCTTT. It is translated as CASSSTGTANTEAFF.

The chain carries TRBV27 and TRBJ2-7; TRBD2 agrees at 7 bases. Germline trimming cut 4 bases from V and 1 base from J; bases unmatched to any gene: 10. Germline values: CDR1 MNHEY, CDR2 SMNVEV (reference sequence). This CDR3 has 16 residues. In DNA form, the CDR3 reads TGTGCCAGCAGTTACTCCCGAGGGACTATGTCCTACGAGCAGTACTTC. The encoded protein is CASSYSRGTMSYEQYF.

The chain is built from TRBV5-1 and TRBJ2-6, with TRBD1 identical over 7 bases. Germline-derived CDR1 and CDR2 are SGHRS and YFSETQ. The CDR3 contains 15 residues. J was trimmed by 2 bases and V by 4 bases; bases with no gene match: 3. The CDR3 DNA is TGCGCCAGCAGCCAACAGGGGCCTGGGGCCAACGTCCTGACTTTC. Translating gives CASSQQGPGANVLTF.